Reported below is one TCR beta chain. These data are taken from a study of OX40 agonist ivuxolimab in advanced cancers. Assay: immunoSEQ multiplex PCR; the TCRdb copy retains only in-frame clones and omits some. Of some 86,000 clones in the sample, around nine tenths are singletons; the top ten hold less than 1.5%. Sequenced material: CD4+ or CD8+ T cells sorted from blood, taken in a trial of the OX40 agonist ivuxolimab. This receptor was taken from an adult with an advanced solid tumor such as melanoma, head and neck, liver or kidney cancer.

In nucleotides, the CDR3 is TGTGCCAGCAGCCCTTCGGGACGGAACACTGAAGCTTTCTTT. Its protein is CASSPSGRNTEAFF. This chain connects TRBV11-3 to TRBJ1-1; perhaps TRBD1 as D (5 bases). Germline assignment: CDR1 SGHNT and CDR2 YENEEA. The V end lost 5 bases, the J end lost 1 base, and 11 bases lay between the germline ends. The CDR3 sequence is 14 residues long.